The 2 T cell receptor beta chains below all came from one sample that was sequenced in a study of shared clonotypes between healthy human individuals. Clones were read by immunoSEQ multiplex PCR, and TCRdb kept only the in-frame ones, dropping some. The top ten hold roughly 0.14% of the sample, which has 2,500,000 or so clones, 85% to 95% seen once. Sequencing was performed on naive CD4+ T cells sorted from blood. Subset reported: CD45RA+ positively selected. The receptors were gathered from a man between 18 and 35 years old in good health.

To note about this clone: This same CDR3 is encoded by further DNA sequences in the sample. CDR3 DNA: TGCAGCGTTGGGACAGGGACAGATACGCAGTATTTT. It codes for CSVGTGTDTQYF. The chain links TRBV29-1 to TRBJ2-3, with 8 nucleotides matching TRBD1. There are 12 residues in the CDR3. The trim removed 4 bases at V and 3 bases at J, leaving 0 bases unmatched. The germline gives CDR1 SQVTM, CDR2 ANQGSEA.

As regards this clone: This specimen includes other DNA sequences encoding the same CDR3. The chain joins TRBV5-1 to TRBJ1-1; 7 bases match TRBD1. Trimming took 2 bases from V and 0 from J; bases not matched to a gene: 4. The CDR3 totals 15 residues. In germline, CDR1 is SGHRS, CDR2 YFSETQ. CDR3 sequence reads: CASSLRTGMNTEAFF. The DNA for the CDR3 is TGCGCCAGCAGCTTAAGGACAGGAATGAACACTGAAGCTTTCTTT. The full variable domain, with the rest looked up from reference TRBV5-1 and TRBJ1-1, is KAGVTQTPRYLIKTRGQQVTLSCSPISGHRSVSWYQQTPGQGLQFLFEYFSETQRNKGNFPGRFSGRQFSNSRSEMNVSTLELGDSALYLCASSLRTGMNTEAFFGQGTRLTVV.